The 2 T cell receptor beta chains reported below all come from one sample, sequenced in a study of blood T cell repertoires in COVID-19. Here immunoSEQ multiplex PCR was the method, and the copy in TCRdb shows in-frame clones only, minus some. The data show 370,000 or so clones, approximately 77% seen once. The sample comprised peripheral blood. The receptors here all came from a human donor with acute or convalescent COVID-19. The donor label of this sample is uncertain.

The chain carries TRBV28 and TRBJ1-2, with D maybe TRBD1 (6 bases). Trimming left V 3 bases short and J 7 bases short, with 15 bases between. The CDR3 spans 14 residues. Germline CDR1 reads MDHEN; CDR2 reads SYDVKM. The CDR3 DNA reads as TGTGCCAGCAGTTTGGCGGGGGGGGCAGGTGGCTACACCTTC. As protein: CASSLAGGAGGYTF.

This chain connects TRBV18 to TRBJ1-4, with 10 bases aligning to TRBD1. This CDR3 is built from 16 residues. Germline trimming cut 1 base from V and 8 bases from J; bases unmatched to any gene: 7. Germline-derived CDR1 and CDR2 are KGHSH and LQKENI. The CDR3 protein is CASSPLRDRGGEKLFF. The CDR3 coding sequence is TGTGCCAGCTCACCACTAAGGGACAGGGGTGGCGAAAAACTGTTTTTT.